Listed here are 32 T cell receptor beta chains from one sample, sequenced in a study of control samples from healthy donors and cancer patients. The table came from immunoSEQ multiplex PCR; TCRdb's copy has only in-frame clones and leaves some out. Of some 74,000 clones listed, roughly 93% are singletons. Sequences were obtained from blood. These receptor sequences come from a young woman in good health.

The CDR3 spells CASSKGRSSYNEQFF. CDR3 nucleotide sequence: TGTGCCAGCAGTAAGGGCCGGAGCTCCTACAATGAGCAGTTCTTC. The chain couples TRBV2 to TRBJ2-1; D remains unclear. The germline V and J ends were trimmed by 5 bases and 0 bases, with 11 bases remaining between them. CDR3 length: 15 amino acids. The germline V gene has CDR1 SNHLY and CDR2 FYNNEI.

Concerning this clone itself: The same CDR3 is also encoded by other DNA sequences in this sample. The chain recombines TRBV29-1 with TRBJ1-1; 7 bases map to TRBD1. Germline-derived CDR1 and CDR2 are SQVTM and ANQGSEA. This CDR3 comprises 13 residues. The V and J ends lost 3 bases and 1 base, in that order; junction bases with no gene match: 2. The CDR3 here is CSVENRGNTEAFF. In nucleotides, the CDR3 is TGCAGCGTTGAGAACAGGGGGAACACTGAAGCTTTCTTT.

This clone occurred once. The chain combines TRBV2 with TRBJ2-1; TRBD2 aligns across 7 bases. V was pared by 0 bases and J by 7 bases, with 3 bases of the junction left unmatched. CDR1 SNHLY and CDR2 FYNNEI come from the germline V gene. The CDR3 extends over 14 amino acids. The CDR3 spells CASSEALAVNEQFF. DNA of the CDR3: TGTGCCAGCAGTGAAGCCCTAGCGGTAAATGAGCAGTTCTTC.

The genes are TRBV18 and TRBJ2-1; D call uncertain. With 3 bases removed from V and 0 bases from J, the gap between germline ends came to 6 bases. CDR1 is KGHSH and CDR2 is LQKENI in the germline V gene. The CDR3 has 14 residues. The CDR3 region has the DNA TGTGCCAGCTCACCGGCAAGCTCCTACAATGAGCAGTTCTTC. Translated: CASSPASSYNEQFF.

The chain employs TRBV3-1 (or the pseudogene TRBV3-2) and TRBJ2-1, with 8 bases identical to TRBD2. The CDR3 extends over 14 amino acids. The germline gives CDR1 LGHDT, CDR2 YNNKEL (reference sequence). V lost 6 bases and J lost 9; bases outside the gene matches: 10. DNA for the CDR3: TGTGCCAGCAGTCCGGCGGCGGGGGGCCGTGAGCAGTTCTTC. This sequence encodes CASSPAAGGREQFF.

V and J are TRBV19 and TRBJ1-2; D may be TRBD1 (5 bases). The CDR3 is made up of 14 amino acids. V was cut by 5 bases and J by 5 bases, with 15 bases left in between. The germline V gene has CDR1 LNHDA and CDR2 SQIVND (reference sequence). Here the CDR3 reads CASSLPAGPYGYTF. In DNA, the CDR3 is TGTGCCAGTAGTTTGCCGGCAGGGCCTTATGGCTACACCTTC.

J is TRBJ1-1 and V is TRBV5-8; D unclear. Trimming removed 2 bases at V and 1 base at J, with 12 bases between. This CDR3 has 15 amino acids. Germline V lookup: CDR1 SGHTS, CDR2 YDEGEE. CDR3 protein: CASSLFIRTNTEAFF. The DNA for the CDR3 is TGTGCCAGCAGCTTATTTATACGTACGAACACTGAAGCTTTCTTT.

The CDR3 reads CASSLFGRRFPNQPQHF. In DNA, the CDR3 is TGTGCCAGCAGTTTATTTGGCAGGCGATTTCCAAATCAGCCCCAGCATTTT. V usage is TRBV28 and J usage is TRBJ1-5; no clear D. The CDR3 sequence is 17 residues long. Per germline, CDR1 MDHEN and CDR2 SYDVKM. Trimming removed 1 base from V and 4 bases from J, with 17 bases in between.

The gene calls are TRBV14 and TRBJ1-6; D not resolved. Per the germline V gene, CDR1 is SGHDN and CDR2 is FVKESK. The CDR3 extends over 13 amino acids. V gave up 1 base and J gave up 10 bases, with 8 bases separating them. The CDR3 DNA is TGTGCCAGCAGCCAAGGGTGGGAATCACCCCTCCACTTT. It is translated as CASSQGWESPLHF.

This chain joins TRBV7-2 and TRBJ2-1, with TRBD2 matching over 8 bases. Germline CDR1 SGHTA, CDR2 FQGNSA. V was pared by 1 base and J by 4 bases, with 3 bases of the junction left unmatched. CDR3 length: 15 residues. As DNA, the CDR3 is TGTGCCAGCAGCTTAGTTGCGGGGGGTTACAATGAGCAGTTCTTC. Translating gives CASSLVAGGYNEQFF. Using reference TRBV7-2 and TRBJ2-1 for the parts outside the CDR3, the full variable domain is GAGVSQSPSNKVTEKGKDVELRCDPISGHTALYWYRQSLGQGLEFLIYFQGNSAPDKSGLPSDRFSAERTGGSVSTLTIQRTQQEDSAVYLCASSLVAGGYNEQFFGPGTRLTVL.

The rearrangement links TRBV18 to TRBJ1-4; D gene unclear. The CDR3 contains 16 residues. Germline CDR1 is KGHSH and CDR2 is LQKENI. Trimming left V 2 bases short and J 4 bases short, with 14 bases between. The CDR3 DNA is TGTGCCAGCTCACCAAACACGGGAGAACTTAATGAAAAACTGTTTTTT. Protein product: CASSPNTGELNEKLFF.

This chain connects TRBV7-9 to TRBJ2-1; the match to TRBD1 covers 8 bases. Germline CDR1 is SEHNR and CDR2 is FQNEAQ (reference sequence). The ends lost 5 bases at V and 9 bases at J; junction bases unmatched: 6. The CDR3 spans 13 residues. CDR3 sequence reads: CASSLYDRGEQFF. The CDR3 DNA follows: TGTGCCAGCAGCCTCTATGACAGGGGTGAGCAGTTCTTC.

The rearrangement uses TRBV7-9 and TRBJ1-4; D is undetermined. Germline lookup yields CDR1 SEHNR and CDR2 FQNEAQ (reference sequence). This CDR3 contains 13 residues. Trimming removed 3 bases at V and 5 bases at J, with 7 bases between. The CDR3 protein is CASSFPGNEKLFF. Written as DNA, the CDR3 is TGTGCCAGCAGCTTCCCGGGGAATGAAAAACTGTTTTTT.

CDR3: CASSERGLAKNIQYF. The CDR3 nucleotides read TGTGCCAGCAGTGAACGTGGATTAGCCAAAAACATTCAGTACTTC. The chain carries TRBV6-1 and TRBJ2-4, with D unclear. Per germline, CDR1 MNHNS and CDR2 SASEGT. The CDR3 totals 15 residues. With 2 bases removed from V and 0 bases from J, the gap between germline ends came to 8 bases.

The chain uses TRBV18 and TRBJ1-1, with unresolved D. The CDR3 has 15 residues. Trimming shortened V by 0 bases and J by 0 bases, and 8 bases separated the two germline ends. CDR1 is KGHSH, CDR2 LQKENI, per germline. Written as DNA, the CDR3 is TGTGCCAGCTCACCACCGGATGGGGTGAACACTGAAGCTTTCTTT. Encoded protein: CASSPPDGVNTEAFF.

The chain uses TRBV18 and TRBJ2-7; TRBD2 might be the D (5 bases). Germline CDR1 is KGHSH and CDR2 is LQKENI. This CDR3 contains 14 residues. V dropped 3 bases and J dropped 3 bases, with 12 bases sitting between them. CDR3 in amino acids: CASSPGLVNYEQYF. CDR3 nucleotides: TGTGCCAGCTCACCCGGACTTGTAAACTACGAGCAGTACTTC.

This clone was observed a single time. The chain is built from TRBV5-1 and TRBJ2-1, with D unresolved. Germline CDR1 reads SGHRS; CDR2 reads YFSETQ. The CDR3 sequence is 15 residues long. The V end was cut by 0 bases, the J end by 0 bases, with 7 bases between. The CDR3 here is CASSLASTSYNEQFF. The CDR3 bases are TGCGCCAGCAGCTTGGCCTCCACCTCCTACAATGAGCAGTTCTTC.

This chain uses TRBV7-3 with TRBJ2-3; D unclear. Germline CDR1 is SGHTA and CDR2 is FQGTGA. V was cut by 0 bases and J by 5 bases, with 9 bases left in between. The CDR3 has 14 amino acids. DNA for the CDR3: TGTGCCAGCAGCTTAACGAGGCTGGGAGATACGCAGTATTTT. Its translation: CASSLTRLGDTQYF. Filled out from reference TRBV7-3 and TRBJ2-3, the complete variable domain reads GAGVSQTPSNKVTEKGKYVELRCDPISGHTALYWYRQSLGQGPEFLIYFQGTGAADDSGLPNDRFFAVRPEGSVSTLKIQRTERGDSAVYLCASSLTRLGDTQYFGPGTRLTVL.

The V and J genes are TRBV24-1 and TRBJ2-6; D is unclear. V was trimmed by 3 bases and J by 5 bases, leaving 7 bases between them. The V gene's germline CDR1 is KGHDR and CDR2 SFDVKD. CDR3 size: 14 residues. CDR3 protein: CATSDAARANVLTF. The CDR3 DNA follows: TGTGCCACCAGTGATGCGGCTAGGGCCAACGTCCTGACTTTC.

V and J are TRBV7-3 and TRBJ1-6; tentative D call: TRBD1 (5 bases). Trimming removed 3 bases at V and 6 bases at J, with 12 bases between. Germline CDR1 is SGHTA and CDR2 is FQGTGA. The CDR3 extends over 15 amino acids. The CDR3 here is CASSFGAGGNSPLHF. As DNA, the CDR3 is TGTGCCAGCAGCTTCGGGGCCGGGGGTAATTCACCCCTCCACTTT. The full variable domain, in which reference TRBV7-3 and TRBJ1-6 provide the parts outside the CDR3, is GAGVSQTPSNKVTEKGKYVELRCDPISGHTALYWYRQSLGQGPEFLIYFQGTGAADDSGLPNDRFFAVRPEGSVSTLKIQRTERGDSAVYLCASSFGAGGNSPLHFGNGTRLTVT.

The rearrangement uses TRBV6-4 and TRBJ1-2, with TRBD1 identical over 9 bases. The ends lost 6 bases at V and 2 bases at J; junction bases unmatched: 10. This CDR3 is 16 amino acids long. Germline V gives CDR1 MRHNA, CDR2 SNTAGT. The DNA of the CDR3 is TGTGCCAGCAGGAAGGAACCGGGACAGGGAAACTATGGCTACACCTTC. This gives the protein CASRKEPGQGNYGYTF.

The chain is built from TRBV6-6 and TRBJ1-5, with a weak D call TRBD1 (6 bases). CDR3 length equals 13 residues. V lost 5 bases and J lost 11, with 16 bases in between. Germline V lookup: CDR1 MNHNY, CDR2 SVGAGI (reference sequence). CDR3 in DNA: TGTGCCAGCAGTCATACCGGGGGCGGAGCCCAGCATTTT. It translates to CASSHTGGGAQHF.

This chain connects TRBV5-1 to TRBJ2-5; D tentatively reads TRBD1 or TRBD2 (5 bases each). Germline V lookup: CDR1 SGHRS, CDR2 YFSETQ. Deletions cut 3 bases from V and 9 bases from J, with 15 bases between. This CDR3 spans 13 amino acids. CDR3 sequence (DNA): TGCGCCAGCAGCTGGGGGTTGGAAAGTGCCCAGTACTTC. Its protein is CASSWGLESAQYF.

Only one count was recorded for this clone. The rearrangement links TRBV19 to TRBJ1-5, with D possibly matching TRBD1 (6 bases). V was clipped by 7 bases and J by 5 bases, with 18 bases between them. Germline loops: CDR1 LNHDA, CDR2 SQIVND (reference sequence). The CDR3 sequence is 15 residues long. The CDR3 spells CASTKRVDSYQPQHF. DNA for the CDR3: TGTGCCAGTACAAAAAGGGTGGACAGTTATCAGCCCCAGCATTTT.

The chain is built from TRBV27 and TRBJ1-5; unclear D gene. Germline V CDR1 and CDR2: MNHEY, SMNVEV (reference sequence). Trimming pared 0 bases from V and 0 bases from J, leaving 9 bases between. The CDR3 has 16 residues. This CDR3 is CASSLSYPYSNQPQHF. CDR3 DNA sequence: TGTGCCAGCAGTTTATCATATCCCTATAGCAATCAGCCCCAGCATTTT.

This chain uses TRBV6-5 with TRBJ2-7; 8 bases fit TRBD2. The CDR3 spans 14 residues. With V trimmed by 6 bases and J by 3 bases, 7 bases remained unmatched. Germline-derived CDR1 and CDR2 are MNHEY and SVGAGI. CDR3 region: CASRLAAFIYEQYF. In DNA, the CDR3 is TGTGCCAGCAGACTAGCGGCCTTTATCTACGAGCAGTACTTC.

The J gene is TRBJ1-2, the V gene TRBV2; the D gene is possibly TRBD1 (5 bases). Trimming removed 6 bases at V and 5 bases at J, with 19 bases between. Germline V gene lookup returns CDR1 SNHLY and CDR2 FYNNEI. The CDR3 runs to 15 residues. The CDR3 protein is CASSPGGRLPYGYTF. CDR3 in DNA: TGTGCCAGCAGCCCTGGGGGACGGCTTCCTTATGGCTACACCTTC.

V usage is TRBV3-1 (or the pseudogene TRBV3-2) and J usage is TRBJ2-7, with 8 nucleotides matching TRBD1. Looked up from germline, CDR1 is LGHDT and CDR2 is YNNKEL (reference sequence). The trim removed 2 bases at V and 7 bases at J, leaving 10 bases unmatched. The CDR3 extends over 15 amino acids. The CDR3 spells CASSQPSGQVWEQYF. CDR3 DNA: TGTGCCAGCAGCCAACCCTCGGGACAGGTCTGGGAGCAGTACTTC.

This chain uses TRBV3-1 (or the pseudogene TRBV3-2) with TRBJ1-2, with 7 bases aligning to TRBD1. In germline, CDR1 is LGHDT, CDR2 YNNKEL (reference sequence). The CDR3 extends over 16 amino acids. V dropped 1 base and J dropped 1; count of bases not matched to a gene: 6. As DNA, the CDR3 is TGTGCCAGCAGCCAAGGGGCAGGGGGAGTTAACTATGGCTACACCTTC. Amino acids: CASSQGAGGVNYGYTF.

This sequence joins TRBV6-6 and TRBJ2-5; 10 nucleotides line up with TRBD2. This CDR3 region has 13 residues. Looked up from germline, CDR1 is MNHNY and CDR2 is SVGAGI (reference sequence). The trim removed 6 bases at V and 5 bases at J, leaving 3 bases unmatched. The CDR3 sequence is CASRLAGRETQYF. The CDR3 DNA sequence: TGTGCCAGCAGACTAGCGGGGAGGGAGACCCAGTACTTC.

The gene calls are TRBV28 and TRBJ1-1, with a possible D match to TRBD1 (5 bases). In germline, CDR1 is MDHEN, CDR2 SYDVKM. The CDR3 length is 14 residues. The V gene lost 3 bases and the J gene lost 2 bases, with 10 bases spanning the gap. The CDR3 DNA follows: TGTGCCAGCAGTTTTGGGGGAGTAAACACTGAAGCTTTCTTT. As protein: CASSFGGVNTEAFF.

The CDR3 is CASSPNQGISYNEQFF. The CDR3 region has the DNA TGTGCCAGCAGCCCCAATCAGGGAATCTCCTACAATGAGCAGTTCTTC. The chain combines TRBV11-3 with TRBJ2-1; possibly TRBD1 for D (5 bases). The CDR3 length is 16 residues. Germline V gene lookup returns CDR1 SGHNT and CDR2 YENEEA. Trimming took 5 bases from V and 0 from J, leaving 14 bases between them.